This T cell receptor beta chain was sequenced for a study of blood T cell repertoires in COVID-19. Background on the study: Samples of COVID-19 (acute and convalescent) were obtained from the United States, Italy and Spain. PBMCs, B-cell-depleted T cells, or T cells provided the cDNA or gDNA that made up the material.

This table comes from immunoSEQ multiplex PCR, and its TCRdb copy is limited to in-frame clones, with some not included. Found here are around 140,000 clones, about 89% of them singletons; the top ten hold around 11%. This TCR was sampled from a man aged 55 to 70 who had recovered from COVID-19. The specimen sequenced was PBMCs or T cells enriched from blood (not recorded which).

The CDR3 bases are TGTGCCAGCAGCGCGGGGAGGGGCTATGGCTACACCTTC. Residues: CASSAGRGYGYTF. The rearrangement joins TRBV7-2 to TRBJ1-2, with D perhaps matching TRBD1 (5 bases). V lost 5 bases, J lost 4 bases, and 11 bases lay in between. This CDR3 has 13 residues. Germline CDR1 is SGHTA and CDR2 is FQGNSA.